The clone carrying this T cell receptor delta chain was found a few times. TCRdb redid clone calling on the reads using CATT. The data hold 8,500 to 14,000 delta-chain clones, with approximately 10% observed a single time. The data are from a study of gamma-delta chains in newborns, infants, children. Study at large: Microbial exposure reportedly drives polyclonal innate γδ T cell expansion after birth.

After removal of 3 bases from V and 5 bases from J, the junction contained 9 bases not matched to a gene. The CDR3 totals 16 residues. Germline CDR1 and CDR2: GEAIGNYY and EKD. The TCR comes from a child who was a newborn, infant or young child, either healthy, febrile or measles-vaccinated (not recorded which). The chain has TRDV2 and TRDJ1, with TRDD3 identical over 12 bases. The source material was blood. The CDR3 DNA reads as TGTGCCTGTGACGAGGGGTACTGGGGGATACAGGATAAACTCATCTTT. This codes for CACDEGYWGIQDKLIF.